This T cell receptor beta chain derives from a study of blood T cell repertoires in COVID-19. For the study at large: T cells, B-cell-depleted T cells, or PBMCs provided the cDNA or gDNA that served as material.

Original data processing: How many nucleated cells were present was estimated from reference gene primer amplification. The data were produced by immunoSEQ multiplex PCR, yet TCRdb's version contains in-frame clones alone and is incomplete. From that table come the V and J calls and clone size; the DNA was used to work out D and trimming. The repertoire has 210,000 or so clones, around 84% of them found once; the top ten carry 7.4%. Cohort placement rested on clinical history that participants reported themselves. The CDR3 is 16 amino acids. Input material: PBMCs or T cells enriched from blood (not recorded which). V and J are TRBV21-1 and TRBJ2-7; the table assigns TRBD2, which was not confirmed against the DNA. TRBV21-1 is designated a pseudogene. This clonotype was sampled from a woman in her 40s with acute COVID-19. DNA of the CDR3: TGTGCCAGCAGCAAAAGCGGGAGGGGGTTCCTCTACGAGCAGTACTTC. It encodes CASSKSGRGFLYEQYF.